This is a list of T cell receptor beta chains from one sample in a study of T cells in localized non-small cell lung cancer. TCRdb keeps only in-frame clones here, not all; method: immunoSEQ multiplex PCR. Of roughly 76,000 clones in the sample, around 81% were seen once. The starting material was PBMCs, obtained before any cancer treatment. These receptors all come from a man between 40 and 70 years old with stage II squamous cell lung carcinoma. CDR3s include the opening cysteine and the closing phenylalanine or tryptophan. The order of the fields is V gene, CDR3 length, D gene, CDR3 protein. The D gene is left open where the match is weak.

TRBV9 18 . CASSVEPGVLSGANVLTF
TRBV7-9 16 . CASSSDTSTDTDTQYF
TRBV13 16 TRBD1 CASSTGQGRRNTEAFF
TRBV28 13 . CASSKPDSTKQFF
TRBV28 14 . CASSSGEINYGYTF
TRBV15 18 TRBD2 CATSSIDSGRVGKNIQYF
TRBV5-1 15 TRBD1 CASSLTGQITDTQYF
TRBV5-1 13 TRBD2 CASSRLAGEEQYF
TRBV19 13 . CASRVLENYGYTF
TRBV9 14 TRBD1 CASSYRGNYNEQFF
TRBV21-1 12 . CASSKTTDTQYF
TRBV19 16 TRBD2 CASSVLTSGRPGELFF
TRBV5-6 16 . CASSFAGEGVNQPQHF
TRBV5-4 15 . CASSGGTQIYYEQYF
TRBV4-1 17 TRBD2 CASSQDRAGEGTDTQYF